These 8 T cell receptor beta chains originate from one sample sequenced in a study of CD8 T cells in ankylosing spondylitis. Each CDR3 protein gets one entry after TCRdb re-called the 5' RACE reads with MiXCR. The sample contains 36,000 or so distinct CDR3 sequences, approximately 6% of which appear only once. The sample was blood, either unsorted or a sorted T cell fraction (not recorded which). These receptors all stem from a male donor with ankylosing spondylitis or in good health (not recorded which).

This clonotype was seen repeatedly, ten times or more. The chain uses TRBV7-6 and TRBJ2-5; TRBD2 is a possible D gene (5 bases). Looked up from germline, CDR1 is SGHVS and CDR2 is FNYEAQ. The CDR3 has 16 amino acids. Trimming stripped 5 bases from V and 7 bases from J, with 23 bases between. CDR3 amino acids: CASSRIGRRVGGTQYF. Written as DNA, the CDR3 is TGTGCCAGCAGCCGAATAGGACGGCGGGTCGGTGGGACCCAGTACTTC.

This clonotype has a count of ten or more. J is TRBJ1-2 and V is TRBV29-1, with TRBD1 matching 10 bases. The CDR3 runs 14 residues. V dropped 4 bases and J dropped 5; count of bases not matched to a gene: 7. Germline CDR1 SQVTM, CDR2 ANQGSEA. The CDR3 sequence: CSVGTGTGVYGYTF. The CDR3 DNA reads TGCAGCGTTGGAACCGGGACAGGGGTTTATGGCTACACCTTC.

In this sample, this clonotype turned up many times. V gene TRBV11-2 combines with J gene TRBJ2-2, with 8 bases that match TRBD2. This CDR3 region has 16 residues. Germline trimming cut 5 bases from V and 4 bases from J; bases unmatched to any gene: 9. Germline CDR1 and CDR2: SGHAT and FQNNGV. The CDR3 sequence is CASSRSAGDITGELFF. DNA of the CDR3: TGTGCCAGCAGCAGGTCAGCGGGAGACATCACCGGGGAGCTGTTTTTT.

There are many counts of this clonotype. The rearrangement links TRBV12-3 or TRBV12-4 to TRBJ2-5; 9 positions agree with TRBD1. The CDR3 length is 13 residues. V gave up 5 bases and J gave up 6 bases; unmatched junction bases: 4. The DNA for the CDR3 is TGTGCCAGCAGTCTCGGACAGGGGAAGACCCAGTACTTC. Translated: CASSLGQGKTQYF.

This clonotype appeared many times. J is TRBJ2-5 and V is TRBV29-1, with D tentatively TRBD1 (5 bases). Germline lookup yields CDR1 SQVTM and CDR2 ANQGSEA. Trimming removed 7 bases from V and 5 bases from J, with 14 bases in between. The CDR3 is made up of 12 amino acids. The CDR3 DNA sequence: TGCAGCGGGGCAGGGTTCCGGGAGACCCAGTACTTC. It yields the protein CSGAGFRETQYF.

This clonotype occurred many times. The rearrangement links TRBV29-1 to TRBJ2-7; 10 bases are a match to TRBD1. Germline V gene sequence: CDR1 SQVTM, CDR2 ANQGSEA. The CDR3 contains 15 residues. J gave up 4 bases and V 4 bases, and 10 bases lay outside the gene matches. The CDR3 DNA follows: TGCAGCGTTGTCTGGGGAGGGACAGGGGTTTACGAGCAGTACTTC. This sequence encodes CSVVWGGTGVYEQYF.

This clonotype was counted at least ten times. The gene calls are TRBV28 and TRBJ2-5; D is unclear. This CDR3 spans 14 amino acids. V shed 6 bases and J shed 1 base, with 12 bases lying between them. Germline CDR1 MDHEN, CDR2 SYDVKM. For the CDR3, the DNA is TGTGCCAGCAGCCCCCTTGGCCTCCAAGAGACCCAGTACTTC. Its protein is CASSPLGLQETQYF.

V gene TRBV7-3 combines with J gene TRBJ2-3, with 10 positions matching TRBD2. The CDR3 runs to 14 residues. After removal of 1 base from V and 5 bases from J, the junction contained 0 bases not matched to a gene. Germline V CDR1 and CDR2: SGHTA, FQGTGA. Here the CDR3 reads CASSLIAGGDTQYF. The CDR3 DNA reads TGTGCCAGCAGCTTAATAGCGGGGGGAGATACGCAGTATTTT.